The entry below gives a single T cell receptor beta chain sequence along with its context. What it recognizes is unknown. The data belong to a study of cytomegalovirus exposure and HLA in healthy donors. The donors were members of the validation cohort, which comprised around 110 subjects and was separate from the first cohort of 730 or so subjects. CDR1 and CDR2 (germline): SGHTS, YDEGEE. V dropped 0 bases and J dropped 2 bases, with 6 bases sitting between them. The CDR3 contains 13 residues. Overall study findings and caveats: Cytomegalovirus association was listed for 164 TCR beta chains. A few of the chains that were CMV-associated were confirmed in vitro to be specific for CMV antigens. TCR clusters originating in the first cohort tended to co-occur in the roughly 120 validation repertoires, according to a later analysis.

TCRdb's table, derived via immunoSEQ multiplex PCR, lists solely in-frame clones and lacks some. The sample includes 190,000 or so clones, roughly four fifths of them seen just once. The V and J genes are TRBV5-8 and TRBJ2-7; unclear D gene. The sequence was obtained from a woman younger than 30 in good health and CMV-seropositive. The sample consisted of PBMCs. The CDR3: CASSLAPAYEQYF. The CDR3 bases are TGTGCCAGCAGCTTGGCCCCGGCCTACGAGCAGTACTTC.